This is a list of T cell receptor beta chains from one sample in a study of shared clonotypes between healthy human individuals. Assay used: immunoSEQ multiplex PCR; TCRdb lists only in-frame clones, some missing. The table records hundreds of thousands of clones, roughly 94% of them present only once. Sequenced input: naive CD8+ T cells sorted from blood. Receptors were obtained from a man aged 25 to 40 in good health. CDR3s include the opening cysteine and the closing phenylalanine or tryptophan. D genes are given only for firm matches. A row's size may be missing; if present it is once, few, many or a size class.

d_gene | j_gene | abundance | v_gene | CDR3nt | CDR3aa
- | TRBJ2-3 | - | TRBV27 | TGTGCCAGCAGTTTGTCGGCGGAGGGTACGCAGTATTTT | CASSLSAEGTQYF
- | TRBJ1-4 | - | TRBV6-1 | TGTGCCAGCAGTGAAAGGGCCCGTAATGAAAAACTGTTTTTT | CASSERARNEKLFF
TRBD1 | TRBJ2-1 | - | TRBV5-1 | TGCGCCAGCAGCTTGACCTTGTATCGGGACAGGGGACTTCGTGAGCAGTTCTTC | CASSLTLYRDRGLREQFF
- | TRBJ2-6 | - | TRBV29-1 | TGCAGCGTTGCGAAGGGCCCGGCCGCCGGAATCGGGGCCAACGTCCTGACTTTC | CSVAKGPAAGIGANVLTF
- | TRBJ2-2 | once | TRBV7-2 | TGTGCCAGCAGCCCCGAGCCTTCTTCGAACACCGGGGAGCTGTTTTTT | CASSPEPSSNTGELFF
TRBD1 | TRBJ2-7 | - | TRBV7-9 | TGTGCCATCGGGACAGGTTACTCCTACGAGCAGTACTTC | CAIGTGYSYEQYF
- | TRBJ2-7 | - | TRBV11-2 | TGTGCCAGCAGCTTAGAAGGAGCAGGGGGGATCTACGAGCAGTACTTC | CASSLEGAGGIYEQYF
- | TRBJ2-1 | once | TRBV27 | TGTGCCAGCAGTTTTTCCGGGGCAGCCTACAATGAGCAGTTCTTC | CASSFSGAAYNEQFF
- | TRBJ1-4 | - | TRBV4-3 | TGCGCCAGCAGCCAAGATCGGGGGGCGCGTGAAAAACTGTTTTTT | CASSQDRGAREKLFF
TRBD1 | TRBJ2-7 | - | TRBV28 | TGTGCCAGCAGTTTATGGGGACAGGGGTTTGACGAGCAGTACTTC | CASSLWGQGFDEQYF
- | TRBJ1-1 | - | TRBV5-6 | TGTGCCAGCAGCTTGGTAGCAGGGACCGGTTTCTTT | CASSLVAGTGFF
- | TRBJ2-7 | - | TRBV4-3 | TGCGCCAGCAGCCAAGGGTTTAGTGGAAGGGGATACGAGCAGTACTTC | CASSQGFSGRGYEQYF
TRBD2 | TRBJ2-5 | - | TRBV7-6 | TGTGCCAGCAGGATAGCGGGAGAGTACGAGACCCAGTACTTC | CASRIAGEYETQYF
- | TRBJ1-5 | few | TRBV19 | TGTGCCAGTAGTGCCACTAATCAGCCCCAGCATTTT | CASSATNQPQHF
- | TRBJ2-7 | - | TRBV11-2 | TGTGCCAGCAGCTTAGCAGGGACGGGAAGCTCCTACGAGCAGTACTTC | CASSLAGTGSSYEQYF
- | TRBJ2-6 | - | TRBV19 | TGTGCCAGTACCCTCATTCCGGTCTCGGGGCCTGGGGCCAACGTCCTGACTTTC | CASTLIPVSGPGANVLTF
- | TRBJ2-2 | - | TRBV10-3 | TGTGCCATCAGTGATACCGGGGACGGGAGAAGGGTCGGGGAGCTGTTTTTT | CAISDTGDGRRVGELFF
- | TRBJ2-1 | - | TRBV9 | TGTGCCAGCAGCGTAGAAGGCGGGGCTAGCGCCAATGAGCAGTTCTTC | CASSVEGGASANEQFF
- | TRBJ1-2 | - | TRBV27 | TGTGCCAGCAGTTTCAGGCCCGGGGGGGTTGGGGGTGGCTACACCTTC | CASSFRPGGVGGGYTF
TRBD1 | TRBJ2-1 | - | TRBV25-1 | TGTGCCAGCAGTGATAGGACAGGGCGATACAATGAGCAGTTCTTC | CASSDRTGRYNEQFF
TRBD2 | TRBJ2-2 | once | TRBV29-1 | TGCAGCGTTGAAGATCGGGGGGCCGGGGAGCTGTTTTTT | CSVEDRGAGELFF
TRBD1 | TRBJ1-5 | once | TRBV4-1 | TGCGCCAGCAGCCAAGGACAGGGAGTACGACAGCCCCAGCATTTT | CASSQGQGVRQPQHF
TRBD2 | TRBJ2-7 | - | TRBV18 | TGTGCCAGCTCATTCACTAGCGGGAGGGAAGCGGTCTACGAGCAGTACTTC | CASSFTSGREAVYEQYF
- | TRBJ2-3 | - | TRBV27 | TGTGCCAGCAGCCGGGGACCCGCAGATACGCAGTATTTT | CASSRGPADTQYF
- | TRBJ2-5 | - | TRBV4-3 | TGCGCCAGCAGCCAATGGGCCCCAGGGGTGGGAGAGACCCAGTACTTC | CASSQWAPGVGETQYF
TRBD2 | TRBJ2-2 | - | TRBV7-3 | TGTGCCAGCAGCCCCGAGCCTAGCGGAGGCACCGGGGAGCTGTTTTTT | CASSPEPSGGTGELFF
TRBD1 | TRBJ2-1 | - | TRBV28 | TGTGCCAGCAGTATAACAGCCGGGACAGCAGACAATGAGCAGTTCTTC | CASSITAGTADNEQFF
- | TRBJ2-7 | - | TRBV13 | TGTGCCAGCAGCCCCAGGGGTTACGAGCAGTACTTC | CASSPRGYEQYF
- | TRBJ1-5 | - | TRBV7-8 | TGTGCCAGCAGCCAGCCGGGATATGGCAATCAGCCCCAGCATTTT | CASSQPGYGNQPQHF
TRBD2 | TRBJ2-1 | - | TRBV7-9 | TGTGCCAGCAGCCCTCGAGCGGGACGGAACTACAATGAGCAGTTCTTC | CASSPRAGRNYNEQFF
TRBD2 | TRBJ2-1 | - | TRBV29-1 | TGCAGCGTTGTGGCTAGCGGGAGTGGCAATGAGCAGTTCTTC | CSVVASGSGNEQFF
- | TRBJ2-7 | - | TRBV19 | TGTGCCAGTAGTCCCGGGAGCTCCTACGAGCAGTACTTC | CASSPGSSYEQYF
TRBD1 | TRBJ1-4 | - | TRBV7-9 | TGTGCCAGCATTGGGTTTTTCGGACAGGGGGAGGAAAAACTGTTTTTT | CASIGFFGQGEEKLFF
- | TRBJ1-1 | - | TRBV27 | TGTGCCAGCAGGGAATCGAAGGTGGGTTTGGCTTTCTTT | CASRESKVGLAFF
- | TRBJ1-1 | - | TRBV7-9 | TGTGCCAGCAGCTTGGGCGGAGGAACCACTGAAGCTTTCTTT | CASSLGGGTTEAFF
TRBD1 | TRBJ1-3 | - | TRBV11-2 | TGTGCCGCAGGGACAGGCTTTGGAAACACCATATATTTT | CAAGTGFGNTIYF
- | TRBJ1-1 | - | TRBV5-1 | TGCGCCAGCAGCTTGTCCTTGGGCAGGGACACTGAAGCTTTCTTT | CASSLSLGRDTEAFF
- | TRBJ1-1 | once | TRBV30 | TGTGCCTGGAGGAAGAGTTTCCTAGGCACTGAAGCTTTCTTT | CAWRKSFLGTEAFF
- | TRBJ1-4 | - | TRBV6-1 | TGTGCCAGCACCGTCGAGGGGGTGAGGGAAAAACTGTTTTTT | CASTVEGVREKLFF
TRBD1 | TRBJ1-1 | - | TRBV9 | TGTGCCAGCAGCCCAGGGACAGGGATTTACACTGAAGCTTTCTTT | CASSPGTGIYTEAFF
- | TRBJ2-1 | - | TRBV7-3 | TGTGCCAGCAGCTTACTAGGGGGTGAGCAGTTCTTC | CASSLLGGEQFF
- | TRBJ1-5 | - | TRBV6-1 | TGTGCCAGCAGTGGATCCCAAGGGGCGGGCAATCAGCCCCAGCATTTT | CASSGSQGAGNQPQHF
TRBD2 | TRBJ2-1 | - | TRBV30 | TGTGCCTGGAGTATCGGACTAGCGGGACTATACAATGAGCAGTTCTTC | CAWSIGLAGLYNEQFF
TRBD1 | TRBJ1-2 | - | TRBV19 | TGTGCCAGTAGTGCAGGGACAGCCACCAACTATGGCTACACCTTC | CASSAGTATNYGYTF